This T cell receptor (beta chain) was captured in a study of T cell repertoires in cytomegalovirus infection (dated by TCRdb to between 2017 and 2020). Study-wide context: Donor HLA type was relevant to the analysis, as public TCR beta signatures indicated carriage of CMV infection together with the matching HLA type.

Points on this clonotype: Which antigen it targets is not known. Base qualities are not recorded, but no much larger clone differs from it by a single base.

The paper as a whole reports these results and caveats: Carriers of CMV infection plus the relevant HLA type were discriminated by the cumulative frequency of public TCR beta family members in the study cohort and in an independent roughly 340-donor cohort. The ex vivo response was dominated by HLA-C-restricted CMV-specific TCR beta clonotypes, and the single most frequent clonotype in two of eight donors was supplied by these HLA-C-restricted clonotypes.

The reads were generated on an Illumina HiSeq 1500. Using fastp trimming at Q25 and MiXCR clonotype assembly, TCRdb reanalyzed the public sequencing data and kept in-frame beta chains. Records with the same CDR3 protein are collapsed into one entry carrying the most frequent genes and DNA. Within this sample are more than 650,000 distinct CDR3 sequences, with approximately 34% of them counted one time only. The top ten hold under 3% of the sample. The germline ends are 20 bases apart after V is trimmed by 6 bases and J by 2 bases. Including the terminal cysteine and phenylalanine, the CDR3 comprises 16 residues. The entry retains the CDR3 DNA only, 48 bases that are in frame from base 1. CDR1 and CDR2, per the germline V gene, are MDHEN and SYDVKM.

This chain joins TRBV28 to TRBJ2-7, with TRBD2 as a weak D call on 6 bases. This TCR came from a human donor in good health (CMV status not recorded). Some clones in this sample may be carry-over from other donors' samples. Sequenced: PBMCs. CDR3 reads: CASSDPGTPVAYEQYF. The DNA reads TGTGCCAGCAGCGACCCCGGGACTCCTGTTGCCTACGAGCAGTACTTC.